These 9 T cell receptor beta chains were sequenced from one sample in a study of cytomegalovirus exposure and HLA in healthy donors. Amplification used 60 Vbeta primers and 13 Jbeta primers. Sequenced by immunoSEQ multiplex PCR; TCRdb stores in-frame clones only, minus some. The sample lists 110,000 to 150,000 clones; more than 60% were seen once. Sequencing input: PBMCs. The source of these receptors is a male donor in good health and CMV-seronegative.

The V and J genes are TRBV18 and TRBJ2-7; D not certain. In germline, CDR1 is KGHSH, CDR2 LQKENI. CDR3 length: 13 residues. Trimming cost V 6 bases and J 2 bases, with 11 bases left between them. This chain's CDR3 is CASSRGSAYEQYF. CDR3 bases: TGTGCCAGCTCCCGAGGATCGGCCTACGAGCAGTACTTC.

The chain combines TRBV27 with TRBJ1-4; TRBD1 matches 11 bases. V was clipped by 5 bases and J by 7 bases; unmatched bases: 9. The CDR3 is 16 amino acids. Germline CDR1 is MNHEY and CDR2 is SMNVEV (reference sequence). The CDR3 bases are TGTGCCAGCAGTCGCTCCCCGGGGACAGGGGGTGAAAAACTGTTTTTT. Residues: CASSRSPGTGGEKLFF.

The J gene is TRBJ1-5, the V gene TRBV19, with a possible D match to TRBD1 (6 bases). V was cut by 2 bases and J by 7 bases, with 18 bases left in between. This CDR3 has 16 amino acids. Germline assignment: CDR1 LNHDA and CDR2 SQIVND (reference sequence). In DNA form, the CDR3 reads TGTGCCAGTAGTATATTCTGGGGGCGCAGGACACAGCCCCAGCATTTT. Translated: CASSIFWGRRTQPQHF. Full variable domain (remainder filled in from reference TRBV19 and TRBJ1-5): DGGITQSPKYLFRKEGQNVTLSCEQNLNHDAMYWYRQDPGQGLRLIYYSQIVNDFQKGDIAEGYSVSREKKESFPLTVTSAQKNPTAFYLCASSIFWGRRTQPQHFGDGTRLSIL.

The table lists this clone with a few counts. V usage is TRBV19 and J usage is TRBJ1-2; 12 bases agree with TRBD1. Trimming took 2 bases from V and 6 from J; bases not matched to a gene: 13. From germline, CDR1 is LNHDA and CDR2 SQIVND (reference sequence). The length of the CDR3 is 18 residues. The CDR3 DNA reads TGTGCCAGTAGTATAATCTCGGGGACAGGGGGCGCTGGGAATGGCTACACCTTC. Protein: CASSIISGTGGAGNGYTF.

This clone was detected once. The V and J genes are TRBV2 and TRBJ1-2, with 11 bases lining up with TRBD1. Germline CDR1 and CDR2: SNHLY and FYNNEI. The CDR3 has 15 residues. J gave up 3 bases and V 4 bases, and 4 bases lay outside the gene matches. CDR3 loop: CASSGPGQGDYGYTF. CDR3 nucleotides: TGTGCCAGCAGTGGGCCGGGACAGGGGGACTATGGCTACACCTTC.

This clone was observed once. The rearrangement links TRBV6-6 to TRBJ2-7, with D perhaps TRBD1 (6 bases). The V end lost 7 bases, the J end lost 3 bases, and 13 bases lay between the germline ends. The CDR3 covers 13 residues. Germline V gene lookup returns CDR1 MNHNY and CDR2 SVGAGI (reference sequence). DNA for the CDR3: TGTGCCAGCAACGGCCCAGGGGACTACGAGCAGTACTTC. Translated: CASNGPGDYEQYF.

This clone was picked up a small number of times. The V call is TRBV19, the J call TRBJ2-2, with 16 bases identical to TRBD2. Per germline, CDR1 LNHDA and CDR2 SQIVND (reference sequence). The CDR3 totals 19 residues. Trimming took 7 bases from V and 7 from J; bases not matched to a gene: 15. CDR3 protein: CASNTGTSGRADGGGELFF. The CDR3 DNA follows: TGTGCCAGTAACACCGGGACTAGCGGGAGGGCCGACGGAGGCGGGGAGCTGTTTTTT.

This sequence joins TRBV5-1 and TRBJ1-3; no clear D. The V gene's germline CDR1 is SGHRS and CDR2 YFSETQ. The germline V and J ends were trimmed by 0 bases and 0 bases, with 13 bases remaining between them. The CDR3 spans 17 residues. CDR3 region: CASSLAGGYSSGNTIYF. CDR3 nucleotide sequence: TGCGCCAGCAGCTTGGCCGGAGGTTACAGCTCTGGAAACACCATATATTTT. The full variable domain, its missing parts supplied by reference TRBV5-1 and TRBJ1-3, is KAGVTQTPRYLIKTRGQQVTLSCSPISGHRSVSWYQQTPGQGLQFLFEYFSETQRNKGNFPGRFSGRQFSNSRSEMNVSTLELGDSALYLCASSLAGGYSSGNTIYFGEGSWLTVV.

This rearrangement joins TRBV30 to TRBJ1-2; tentatively, D is TRBD1 (5 bases). The V gene lost 3 bases and the J gene lost 0 bases, with 11 bases spanning the gap. This CDR3 is built from 14 residues. Germline V CDR1 and CDR2: GTSNPN, SVGIG (reference sequence). In DNA, the CDR3 is TGTGCCTGGAGCCACGACAGCACTAACTATGGCTACACCTTC. This encodes CAWSHDSTNYGYTF.